Listed below are T cell receptor beta chains from one sample, sequenced in a study of T cell changes during pregnancy in multiple sclerosis. This table comes from immunoSEQ multiplex PCR, and its TCRdb copy is limited to in-frame clones, with some not included. Here the sample spans about 83,000 clones, about 95% being singletons. The sample here was peripheral blood, taken in the second trimester of pregnancy. Receptors originate from a female donor with multiple sclerosis, enrolled in a pregnancy study. Each CDR3 is given with its conserved first and last residue. A D gene is named only where the DNA matches it firmly. The size of a clone is reported for some rows only, either as once, few or many, or as a class for expanded clones.

V gene	D gene	J gene	CDR3 length	clone size	CDR3 protein	CDR3 DNA
TRBV19	TRBD1	TRBJ1-1	14	.	CASRVGTGRTEAFF	TGTGCCAGTAGAGTAGGGACAGGGCGCACTGAAGCTTTCTTT
TRBV4-2	TRBD1	TRBJ2-3	17	.	CASSQGDGTASTDTQYF	TGTGCCAGCAGCCAAGGGGACGGGACAGCTAGCACAGATACGCAGTATTTT
TRBV5-3	TRBD2	TRBJ2-7	15	.	CARSSGEGFSYEQYF	TGTGCCAGAAGCTCTGGGGAGGGATTCTCCTACGAGCAGTACTTC
TRBV7-2	TRBD2	TRBJ2-2	17	.	CASSPGRAGVDTGELFF	TGTGCCAGCAGCCCGGGTAGGGCGGGAGTTGACACCGGGGAGCTGTTTTTT
TRBV6-1	.	TRBJ1-2	15	.	CASCLGIQGNYGYTF	TGTGCCAGCTGTTTGGGTATACAGGGAAACTATGGCTACACCTTC
TRBV14	.	TRBJ2-5	14	.	CASSLFRGQETQYF	TGTGCCAGCAGCCTGTTCCGGGGGCAAGAGACCCAGTACTTC
TRBV5-1	TRBD2	TRBJ2-7	18	once	CASSSRLAGVPGTYEQYF	TGCGCCAGCAGCTCCCGACTAGCGGGAGTTCCAGGGACCTACGAGCAGTACTTC
TRBV4-1	.	TRBJ1-2	13	.	CASSPDTNYGYTF	TGCGCCAGCAGCCCGGACACTAACTATGGCTACACCTTC
TRBV30	TRBD1	TRBJ1-4	13	.	CAWREGADEKLFF	TGTGCCTGGAGAGAGGGGGCGGATGAAAAACTGTTTTTT
TRBV18	TRBD2	TRBJ2-1	19	once	CASSPPLGLLAGTNNEQFF	TGTGCCAGCTCACCACCGTTGGGATTGCTAGCGGGAACGAACAATGAGCAGTTCTTC
TRBV2	TRBD1	TRBJ2-7	13	.	CASEGQGPYEQYF	TGTGCCAGCGAGGGACAGGGACCCTACGAGCAGTACTTC
TRBV15	.	TRBJ1-1	14	.	CATSSAGRNTEAFF	TGTGCCACCAGCAGTGCAGGCCGGAACACTGAAGCTTTCTTT
TRBV5-1	TRBD2	TRBJ2-7	21	.	CASSPTTGTSGRYSSSYEQYF	TGCGCCAGCAGCCCCACCACCGGGACTAGCGGGAGGTACTCGAGCTCCTACGAGCAGTACTTC
TRBV11-1	TRBD2	TRBJ2-7	15	.	CASSSWTSGSYEQYF	TGTGCCAGCAGCTCTTGGACTAGCGGGAGCTACGAGCAGTACTTC
TRBV9	.	TRBJ2-7	15	once	CASSVATGVAYEQYF	TGTGCCAGCAGCGTAGCTACAGGTGTGGCCTACGAGCAGTACTTC
TRBV28	.	TRBJ2-6	16	.	CASSLGGDLWANVLTF	TGTGCCAGCAGTTTGGGGGGAGATCTCTGGGCCAACGTCCTGACTTTC
TRBV5-1	.	TRBJ2-1	13	.	CASSMVDYNEQFF	TGCGCCAGCTCCATGGTAGACTACAATGAGCAGTTCTTC
TRBV28	.	TRBJ1-2	13	.	CASRKGVGYGYTF	TGTGCCAGCCGGAAGGGGGTCGGCTATGGCTACACCTTC
TRBV18	TRBD2	TRBJ2-7	14	few	CASSRGGFPYEQYF	TGTGCCAGCTCCCGGGGGGGGTTCCCCTACGAGCAGTACTTC
TRBV21-1	.	TRBJ1-4	14	.	CASEPAGNNEKLFF	TGTGCCAGTGAACCAGCGGGGAATAATGAAAAACTGTTTTTT
TRBV4-3	TRBD2	TRBJ2-7	16	.	CASSQDLTSGNHEQYF	TGCGCCAGCAGCCAAGATTTAACTAGCGGGAATCACGAGCAGTACTTC
TRBV30	.	TRBJ1-1	13	.	CAWSYRDNTEAFF	TGTGCCTGGAGTTACAGGGATAACACTGAAGCTTTCTTT
TRBV4-1	.	TRBJ2-7	15	.	CASSQLPGNYYEQYF	TGCGCCAGCAGCCAGCTACCCGGGAACTACTACGAGCAGTACTTC
TRBV6-1	TRBD2	TRBJ2-7	17	.	CASSEATRSGSSYEQYF	TGTGCCAGCAGTGAAGCGACTCGTAGCGGGAGTTCCTACGAGCAGTACTTC
TRBV5-4	TRBD2	TRBJ2-3	13	.	CATSGLAGGTRYF	TGTGCCACCTCGGGACTAGCGGGAGGGACTCGGTATTTT
TRBV27	.	TRBJ1-1	13	.	CASSLSLTAEAFF	TGTGCCAGCAGTTTATCTCTGACAGCAGAAGCTTTCTTT
TRBV6-6	TRBD2	TRBJ2-5	15	.	CASRGSGRARETQYF	TGTGCCAGCAGGGGTAGCGGGAGGGCCAGGGAGACCCAGTACTTC
TRBV6-4	TRBD2	TRBJ2-1	15	.	CASRELTSGKNEQFF	TGTGCCAGCAGAGAACTTACTAGCGGGAAAAATGAGCAGTTCTTC
TRBV7-8	.	TRBJ1-1	16	.	CASSSRGPGVPTEAFF	TGTGCCAGCAGCTCTCGGGGCCCGGGGGTACCGACTGAAGCTTTCTTT
TRBV6-6	.	TRBJ2-5	15	.	CASSYSRLVKETQYF	TGTGCCAGCAGTTACTCGAGACTGGTGAAAGAGACCCAGTACTTC
TRBV30	TRBD1	TRBJ1-2	15	.	CAWRLRTGRTYGYTF	TGTGCCTGGAGGCTCAGGACAGGTCGGACCTATGGCTACACCTTC
TRBV5-6	.	TRBJ2-1	13	.	CASSPPTGIGQFF	TGTGCCAGCAGCCCCCCAACAGGTATCGGGCAGTTCTTC
TRBV5-1	TRBD1	TRBJ1-1	16	.	CASSFMGQRGQAEAFF	TGCGCCAGCAGCTTTATGGGACAGAGGGGTCAAGCTGAAGCTTTCTTT
TRBV7-2	.	TRBJ2-7	13	once	CASRWSREGEQYF	TGTGCCAGCAGGTGGTCGCGGGAAGGCGAGCAGTACTTC
TRBV5-1	.	TRBJ1-4	14	.	CASRHDREGEKLFF	TGCGCCAGCAGGCACGACAGAGAAGGGGAAAAACTGTTTTTT
TRBV11-2	TRBD1	TRBJ1-2	14	.	CASSFLQGAYGYTF	TGTGCCAGCAGCTTTCTCCAGGGGGCCTATGGCTACACCTTC
TRBV7-8	.	TRBJ1-5	14	.	CASSLIRNQGPQHF	TGTGCCAGCAGCTTAATCAGGAACCAGGGGCCCCAGCATTTT
TRBV7-7	TRBD2	TRBJ2-7	17	.	CASSPPPSGSVSYEQYF	TGTGCCAGCAGTCCACCCCCAAGCGGGAGTGTATCCTACGAGCAGTACTTC
TRBV29-1	TRBD1	TRBJ2-7	14	.	CSVATGLSSYEQYF	TGCAGCGTGGCGACAGGGCTTAGCTCCTACGAGCAGTACTTC
TRBV19	.	TRBJ2-7	14	.	CASKVRGSLGEQYF	TGTGCCAGTAAGGTCCGGGGGAGCCTCGGCGAGCAGTACTTC
TRBV27	TRBD1	TRBJ1-5	15	once	CASGHRDRSNQPQHF	TGTGCCAGCGGACACCGGGACAGGTCGAATCAGCCCCAGCATTTT
TRBV5-1	TRBD2	TRBJ2-5	16	.	CASRPTSGKRIETQYF	TGCGCCAGCCGCCCGACTAGCGGGAAGCGGATAGAGACCCAGTACTTC
TRBV30	.	TRBJ1-2	13	.	CAWSPWPVYGYTF	TGTGCCTGGAGCCCATGGCCTGTCTATGGCTACACCTTC
TRBV5-1	.	TRBJ1-1	14	.	CASSLTGVNTEAFF	TGCGCCAGCAGCTTGACAGGAGTGAACACTGAAGCTTTCTTT
TRBV19	.	TRBJ2-7	14	.	CASSIRGRSYEQYF	TGTGCCAGTAGTATCAGGGGTAGATCCTACGAGCAGTACTTC